This T cell receptor (beta chain) was sequenced during a study of T cells in women clearing cervical HPV infection. In the study overall: Case blood drawn at lesion detection; control blood after infection cleared.

Assay used: immunoSEQ multiplex PCR; TCRdb lists only in-frame clones, some missing. There are around 9,200 clones in the sample, with over 8% held by the top ten. Each participant carried one incident cervical HPV16 infection only. Dot-blot hybridization genotyped cervical HPV amplified with MY09/MY11 PCR. This clone is classed as medium-sized by frequency. The read is 3 residues too short to cover the CDR3 end, so that end is filled in from the germline J gene. The length of the CDR3 is 19 residues. Trimming cost V 0 bases and J 4 bases; bases outside gene matches: 14. CDR1 is SGHRS and CDR2 is YFSETQ in the germline V gene.

The chain joins TRBV5-1 to TRBJ1-2; the match to TRBD1 covers 11 bases. The receptor was isolated from a woman between 18 and 75 years old with a cervical HPV16 infection that either progressed to CIN3+ or cleared (not recorded which). The specimen was blood buffy coat. The CDR3 is CASSLEIAGTGGSLYGYTF. CDR3 DNA (partial): TGCGCCAGCAGCTTGGAGATCGCCGGGACAGGGGGTTCCCTCTATGGC.